This entry lists 3 T cell receptor beta chains sequenced from one sample in a study of blood T cell repertoires in COVID-19. Only in-frame clones appear in the TCRdb table, and some are missing; sequencing was by immunoSEQ multiplex PCR. The sample holds roughly 65,000 clones, 90% to 95% seen once. What was sequenced was peripheral blood. The receptors here all came from a man between 65 and 85 years old with active COVID-19.

This chain connects TRBV2 to TRBJ1-6; 7 bases match TRBD1. The junction had 9 bases not matched to a gene; V was cut back by 4 bases and J by 0 bases. Germline V gene sequence: CDR1 SNHLY, CDR2 FYNNEI. The CDR3 is 18 residues long. The CDR3 region has the DNA TGTGCCAGCAGTGGCCGTGGACAGGAAAGCTCCTATAATTCACCCCTCCACTTT. Translated: CASSGRGQESSYNSPLHF.

The V and J genes are TRBV5-1 and TRBJ1-6; TRBD1 aligns across 7 bases. The germline gives CDR1 SGHRS, CDR2 YFSETQ. The trim removed 0 bases at V and 5 bases at J, leaving 5 bases unmatched. The CDR3 covers 16 residues. The CDR3: CASSLEPTGDNSPLHF. The CDR3 DNA is TGCGCCAGCAGCTTGGAACCTACAGGGGATAATTCACCCCTCCACTTT.

The V call is TRBV27, the J call TRBJ2-7, with D perhaps TRBD2 (5 bases). Germline V gene lookup returns CDR1 MNHEY and CDR2 SMNVEV (reference sequence). The CDR3 totals 14 residues. The V and J ends lost 3 bases and 6 bases respectively, with 15 bases between them. CDR3 nucleotide sequence: TGTGCCAGCAGTTTTACTGCAGCTAGCTCCGAGCAGTACGTC. Its protein is CASSFTAASSEQYV.